This T cell receptor beta chain was recorded in a study of shared clonotypes between healthy human individuals. The CDR3 sequence is 18 residues long. From germline, CDR1 is LGHNT and CDR2 FRNRAP. V shed 0 bases, J shed 8 bases, and the junction held 15 bases outside the gene matches. Some clones are missing from TCRdb's copy, which holds only in-frame ones; the method was immunoSEQ multiplex PCR. Of millions of clones in the sample, about 95% were seen once. It was CD45RO-negative cells, positively selected for CCR7, that made up naive CD8 cells, with terminally differentiated effector memory CD45RA+ cells excluded.

This sequence originates from a man younger than 35 in good health. Sequenced sample: naive CD8+ T cells sorted from blood. The chain uses TRBV12-5 and TRBJ2-1; the match to TRBD2 covers 8 bases. The CDR3 loop is CASGLVPRASGFSDEQFF. The CDR3 region has the DNA TGTGCTAGTGGTTTGGTCCCTAGGGCTAGCGGGTTCTCCGATGAGCAGTTCTTC.